This is a list of T cell receptor beta chains from one sample in a study of shared clonotypes between healthy human individuals. Data came from immunoSEQ multiplex PCR; TCRdb stores just in-frame clones and leaves some out. Of under 2,000,000 clones in the sample, around 96% are singletons; the top ten hold roughly 1%. The sequenced sample was naive CD8+ T cells sorted from blood. The receptors were gathered from a young man in good health. CDR3s include the opening cysteine and the closing phenylalanine or tryptophan. D genes are given only for firm matches. The size field is filled for only some rows; it gives once, few, many or a size class.

J gene,V gene,D gene,clone size,CDR3 protein,CDR3 DNA
TRBJ2-2,TRBV7-9,TRBD2,once,CASSPGTGLHTGELFF,TGTGCCAGCAGCCCGGGGACGGGACTACACACCGGGGAGCTGTTTTTT
TRBJ2-1,TRBV7-9,TRBD2,.,CASSLVQLAGAEEFF,TGTGCCAGCAGCTTAGTCCAGCTAGCGGGAGCAGAGGAGTTCTTC
TRBJ2-1,TRBV15,TRBD2,once,CATSRESGIYNEQFF,TGTGCCACCAGCAGAGAGAGCGGGATTTACAATGAGCAGTTCTTC
TRBJ2-1,TRBV29-1,TRBD2,.,CSVEGGSSYNEQFF,TGCAGCGTTGAAGGCGGGAGCTCCTACAATGAGCAGTTCTTC
TRBJ2-7,TRBV6-1,.,.,CASDPGRGKAYEQYF,TGTGCCAGCGATCCTGGAAGAGGGAAGGCCTACGAGCAGTACTTC
TRBJ1-1,TRBV7-9,TRBD1,.,CASDPLGQTTAFF,TGTGCCAGCGACCCATTGGGACAGACGACGGCTTTCTTT
TRBJ2-7,TRBV5-4,.,.,CASSFPDSYEQYF,TGTGCCAGCAGCTTCCCGGACAGCTACGAGCAGTACTTC
TRBJ2-1,TRBV28,TRBD1,.,CASSYLGQGGNEQFF,TGTGCCAGCAGTTACCTGGGACAGGGGGGCAATGAGCAGTTCTTC
TRBJ2-5,TRBV2,.,.,CASSDPGLQETQYF,TGTGCCAGCAGCGACCCGGGACTTCAAGAGACCCAGTACTTC
TRBJ1-1,TRBV4-2,.,.,CASSQETVFPEAFF,TGTGCCAGCAGCCAAGAGACGGTGTTCCCTGAAGCTTTCTTT
TRBJ2-6,TRBV27,.,.,CASSPRDSGANVLTF,TGTGCCAGCAGTCCCAGGGACTCTGGGGCCAACGTCCTGACTTTC
TRBJ2-1,TRBV11-3,.,.,CASSFRDGAYNEQFF,TGTGCCAGCAGTTTCCGGGACGGGGCCTACAATGAGCAGTTCTTC
TRBJ2-3,TRBV5-8,.,.,CASSGGPVLPQYF,TGTGCCAGCAGCGGGGGACCGGTCTTACCGCAGTATTTT
TRBJ2-1,TRBV14,.,.,CASSRTYEQFF,TGTGCCAGCAGCCGAACTTATGAGCAGTTCTTC
TRBJ2-1,TRBV25-1,.,.,CATSSGAYNEQFF,TGTGCCACAAGTTCGGGGGCCTACAATGAGCAGTTCTTC
TRBJ2-7,TRBV29-1,.,.,CSARRQSSYEQYF,TGCAGCGCCCGCCGACAGTCCTCCTACGAGCAGTACTTC
TRBJ2-3,TRBV13,.,.,CASSLGSRSDTQYF,TGTGCCAGCAGCTTAGGCTCGAGGTCAGATACGCAGTATTTT
TRBJ1-1,TRBV7-8,.,.,CASSLEATNTEAFF,TGTGCCAGCAGCTTAGAGGCCACGAACACTGAAGCTTTCTTT
TRBJ1-5,TRBV19,TRBD1,.,CATSTGAGNQPQHF,TGTGCCACTTCGACAGGGGCTGGCAATCAGCCCCAGCATTTT
TRBJ1-2,TRBV10-3,TRBD1,.,CAISSGQEDYGYTF,TGTGCCATCAGCTCCGGACAGGAAGATTATGGCTACACCTTC
TRBJ2-3,TRBV19,.,.,CASSVDREGLDTQYF,TGTGCCAGTAGTGTCGACAGGGAGGGATTGGATACGCAGTATTTT
TRBJ2-2,TRBV9,.,.,CASSEAPGELFF,TGTGCCAGCAGCGAGGCCCCCGGGGAGCTGTTTTTT
TRBJ2-1,TRBV2,.,.,CASSGGIGYNEQFF,TGTGCCAGCAGCGGGGGTATTGGCTACAATGAGCAGTTCTTC
TRBJ2-1,TRBV7-9,TRBD2,.,CASSPAGLAGVEQFF,TGTGCCAGCAGCCCGGCGGGACTAGCGGGGGTTGAGCAGTTCTTC
TRBJ2-3,TRBV4-3,.,.,CASSPSSGADTQYF,TGCGCCAGCAGCCCAAGTAGCGGAGCAGATACGCAGTATTTT
TRBJ1-1,TRBV12-5,.,.,CASVRGRTEAFF,TGTGCTAGTGTTCGCGGGAGAACTGAAGCTTTCTTT
TRBJ2-5,TRBV4-1,.,.,CASSHMPYQETQYF,TGCGCCAGCAGCCACATGCCGTACCAAGAGACCCAGTACTTC
TRBJ2-1,TRBV9,.,.,CASSPSGNEQFF,TGTGCCAGCAGCCCCTCAGGGAATGAGCAGTTCTTC
TRBJ1-2,TRBV6-1,.,.,CASSDLSFNYGYTF,TGTGCCAGCAGTGATTTATCCTTTAACTATGGCTACACCTTC
TRBJ2-5,TRBV6-6,.,.,CASNPEEETQYF,TGTGCCAGCAACCCGGAGGAAGAGACCCAGTACTTC
TRBJ2-5,TRBV11-2,.,.,CASSPPGGPYQETQYF,TGTGCCAGCAGCCCCCCCGGGGGTCCGTACCAAGAGACCCAGTACTTC
TRBJ2-1,TRBV27,TRBD1,few,CASRTGGIYNEQFF,TGTGCCAGCAGGACAGGGGGCATCTACAATGAGCAGTTCTTC
TRBJ1-1,TRBV28,TRBD1,.,CASSHGQGKPEAFF,TGTGCCAGCAGTCACGGACAGGGAAAGCCTGAAGCTTTCTTT
TRBJ1-6,TRBV5-1,TRBD1,.,CASSLVGQGDSPLHF,TGCGCCAGCAGCTTGGTGGGACAGGGGGATTCACCCCTCCACTTT
TRBJ2-5,TRBV2,.,.,CANVRDTEYQETQYF,TGTGCCAACGTACGGGACACAGAATACCAAGAGACCCAGTACTTC
TRBJ2-5,TRBV15,.,.,CATSTRQDYQETQYF,TGTGCCACCAGCACCCGACAGGACTACCAAGAGACCCAGTACTTC
TRBJ2-1,TRBV19,.,.,CAVGGSSYNEQFF,TGTGCCGTCGGGGGTAGCTCCTACAATGAGCAGTTCTTC
TRBJ2-4,TRBV4-3,.,once,CASSQDDILAKNIQYF,TGCGCCAGCAGCCAAGATGACATCTTAGCCAAAAACATTCAGTACTTC
TRBJ1-4,TRBV5-5,TRBD1,.,CASRKIWTGGVSANEKLFF,TGTGCCAGCAGAAAAATTTGGACAGGGGGCGTTTCGGCTAATGAAAAACTGTTTTTT
TRBJ2-7,TRBV7-4,.,.,CASSLLQKVFYEQYF,TGTGCCAGCAGCCTCCTACAGAAAGTTTTCTACGAGCAGTACTTC
TRBJ2-3,TRBV4-1,.,.,CASSQREPGGTDTQYF,TGCGCCAGCAGCCAACGGGAGCCGGGCGGCACAGATACGCAGTATTTT
TRBJ2-7,TRBV27,TRBD2,once,CASSPGTSLYF,TGTGCCAGCAGTCCGGGGACTAGCCTGTACTTC
TRBJ1-2,TRBV4-3,TRBD1,.,CASSQGTGANYGYTF,TGCGCCAGCAGCCAAGGGACAGGAGCTAACTATGGCTACACCTTC
TRBJ2-5,TRBV10-3,.,once,CAIRDTSQETQYF,TGTGCCATCCGGGACACCTCGCAAGAGACCCAGTACTTC
TRBJ1-1,TRBV6-5,.,.,CATQGAEAFF,TGTGCCACACAGGGCGCTGAAGCTTTCTTT
TRBJ2-3,TRBV11-2,.,.,CASSWGEDTQYF,TGTGCCAGCAGCTGGGGTGAAGATACGCAGTATTTT
TRBJ2-3,TRBV4-3,TRBD1,.,CASSQRTGGDTDTQYF,TGCGCCAGCAGCCAACGGACAGGGGGAGACACAGATACGCAGTATTTT
TRBJ2-3,TRBV7-2,TRBD1,.,CASSHRDSYTDTQYF,TGTGCCAGCAGCCATCGGGACAGTTACACAGATACGCAGTATTTT
TRBJ2-7,TRBV4-1,.,.,CASSQTVTWDEQYF,TGCGCCAGCAGCCAAACCGTGACCTGGGACGAGCAGTACTTC
TRBJ1-6,TRBV11-2,.,.,CASSLAGVWNSPLHF,TGTGCCAGCAGCTTAGCGGGGGTGTGGAATTCACCCCTCCACTTT
TRBJ1-5,TRBV28,.,.,CASSFAGAGDQPQHF,TGTGCCAGCAGTTTTGCAGGGGCCGGCGATCAGCCCCAGCATTTT
TRBJ2-7,TRBV11-2,TRBD2,.,CASSLDSGGGVEQYF,TGTGCCAGCAGCTTAGACAGCGGGGGGGGAGTCGAGCAGTACTTC
TRBJ2-2,TRBV4-1,.,.,CASSPLTGPGELFF,TGCGCCAGCAGCCCATTAACGGGGCCCGGGGAGCTGTTTTTT
TRBJ2-5,TRBV5-6,TRBD2,.,CASSFWTSGQETQYF,TGTGCCAGCAGCTTTTGGACTAGCGGACAAGAGACCCAGTACTTC
TRBJ2-1,TRBV7-2,.,.,CASSLFQGSYNEQFF,TGTGCCAGCAGCCTTTTTCAGGGGTCCTACAATGAGCAGTTCTTC
TRBJ2-1,TRBV7-9,TRBD2,.,CASSGLAGGTSVAWNEQFF,TGTGCCAGCAGCGGTCTAGCGGGGGGGACCTCCGTAGCGTGGAATGAGCAGTTCTTC
TRBJ2-7,TRBV19,.,.,CASSMVGTSIEQYF,TGTGCCAGTAGTATGGTAGGAACCTCTATCGAGCAGTACTTC
TRBJ2-2,TRBV27,.,.,CASSLVGGHTGELFF,TGTGCCAGCAGTTTAGTTGGGGGCCACACCGGGGAGCTGTTTTTT